The 8 T cell receptor beta chains given below trace back to one sample, sequenced in a study of shared clonotypes between healthy human individuals. Some clones are missing from TCRdb's copy, which holds only in-frame ones; the method was immunoSEQ multiplex PCR. The table records just over 2,000,000 clones, approximately 95% of them present only once. Sample: naive CD4+ T cells sorted from blood. Described subset: CD45RA+ positively selected. All receptors come from a man aged 18 to 29 in good health.

V is TRBV5-1 and J is TRBJ1-1, with a weak D call TRBD1 (6 bases). V was cut by 4 bases and J by 2 bases, with 15 bases left in between. The CDR3 extends over 15 amino acids. Germline V gene data show CDR1 as SGHRS and CDR2 as YFSETQ. In nucleotides, the CDR3 is TGCGCCAGCAGCACCATACAGGGACCTAACACTGAAGCTTTCTTT. Protein sequence: CASSTIQGPNTEAFF.

With respect to this clone: Other DNA sequences from this sample encode an identical CDR3 as well. The rearrangement links TRBV11-2 to TRBJ1-3; D not resolved. The CDR3 loop spans 13 amino acids. The germline V and J ends were trimmed by 0 bases and 2 bases, with 2 bases remaining between them. Germline V gene sequence: CDR1 SGHAT, CDR2 FQNNGV. As DNA, the CDR3 is TGTGCCAGCAGCTTAGACACTGGAAACACCATATATTTT. This codes for CASSLDTGNTIYF.

The CDR3 DNA reads as TGTGCCTGGAGTCCCCGGCTCTCGAATGAAAAACTGTTTTTT. Amino acid sequence: CAWSPRLSNEKLFF. The chain links TRBV30 to TRBJ1-4; no clear D gene. CDR1 and CDR2 from the germline V gene are GTSNPN and SVGIG (reference sequence). The CDR3 spans 14 residues. V lost 2 bases and J lost 5, with 12 bases in between.

The chain carries TRBV28 and TRBJ1-6, with TRBD1 matching 10 bases. Per the germline V gene, CDR1 is MDHEN and CDR2 is SYDVKM. V shed 1 base, J shed 9 bases, and the junction held 3 bases outside the gene matches. CDR3 length: 15 amino acids. CDR3 in DNA: TGTGCCAGCAGTTTATACCGGACAGGGGGTTCACCCCTCCACTTT. This gives the protein CASSLYRTGGSPLHF.

This CDR3 is CASHPRQGSEQYF. The CDR3 nucleotides are TGTGCCAGCCATCCACGACAGGGGAGCGAGCAGTACTTC. The rearrangement joins TRBV10-3 to TRBJ2-7, with 8 bases matching TRBD1. The CDR3 is 13 amino acids. Germline lookup yields CDR1 ENHRY and CDR2 SYGVKD. J gave up 6 bases and V 10 bases, and 11 bases lay outside the gene matches.

The J gene is TRBJ1-6, the V gene TRBV11-3, with 7 bases aligning to TRBD1. Germline trimming cut 5 bases from V and 7 bases from J; bases unmatched to any gene: 5. Germline V CDR1 and CDR2: SGHNT, YENEEA. The CDR3 has 14 amino acids. In DNA form, the CDR3 reads TGTGCCAGCAGCCAGGGACAGAAAAATTCACCCCTCCACTTT. Its protein is CASSQGQKNSPLHF.

The chain is built from TRBV10-2 and TRBJ1-1, with TRBD1 matching over 8 bases. V lost 4 bases to trimming and J lost 4 bases; unmatched junction nucleotides: 8. The length of the CDR3 is 15 residues. Germline V gene sequence: CDR1 WSHSY, CDR2 SAAADI. The CDR3 coding sequence is TGCGCCAGCAGTGCAAGAGACAGGGGAATCACTGAAGCTTTCTTT. It is translated as CASSARDRGITEAFF.

This clone was counted once. The genes are TRBV2 and TRBJ1-2; D is unclear. CDR3 length: 14 amino acids. Germline CDR1 reads SNHLY; CDR2 reads FYNNEI. V shed 0 bases and J shed 4 bases, with 9 bases lying between them. The CDR3 sequence: CASSEANILYGYTF. The DNA of the CDR3 is TGTGCCAGCAGTGAAGCAAACATCCTCTATGGCTACACCTTC.